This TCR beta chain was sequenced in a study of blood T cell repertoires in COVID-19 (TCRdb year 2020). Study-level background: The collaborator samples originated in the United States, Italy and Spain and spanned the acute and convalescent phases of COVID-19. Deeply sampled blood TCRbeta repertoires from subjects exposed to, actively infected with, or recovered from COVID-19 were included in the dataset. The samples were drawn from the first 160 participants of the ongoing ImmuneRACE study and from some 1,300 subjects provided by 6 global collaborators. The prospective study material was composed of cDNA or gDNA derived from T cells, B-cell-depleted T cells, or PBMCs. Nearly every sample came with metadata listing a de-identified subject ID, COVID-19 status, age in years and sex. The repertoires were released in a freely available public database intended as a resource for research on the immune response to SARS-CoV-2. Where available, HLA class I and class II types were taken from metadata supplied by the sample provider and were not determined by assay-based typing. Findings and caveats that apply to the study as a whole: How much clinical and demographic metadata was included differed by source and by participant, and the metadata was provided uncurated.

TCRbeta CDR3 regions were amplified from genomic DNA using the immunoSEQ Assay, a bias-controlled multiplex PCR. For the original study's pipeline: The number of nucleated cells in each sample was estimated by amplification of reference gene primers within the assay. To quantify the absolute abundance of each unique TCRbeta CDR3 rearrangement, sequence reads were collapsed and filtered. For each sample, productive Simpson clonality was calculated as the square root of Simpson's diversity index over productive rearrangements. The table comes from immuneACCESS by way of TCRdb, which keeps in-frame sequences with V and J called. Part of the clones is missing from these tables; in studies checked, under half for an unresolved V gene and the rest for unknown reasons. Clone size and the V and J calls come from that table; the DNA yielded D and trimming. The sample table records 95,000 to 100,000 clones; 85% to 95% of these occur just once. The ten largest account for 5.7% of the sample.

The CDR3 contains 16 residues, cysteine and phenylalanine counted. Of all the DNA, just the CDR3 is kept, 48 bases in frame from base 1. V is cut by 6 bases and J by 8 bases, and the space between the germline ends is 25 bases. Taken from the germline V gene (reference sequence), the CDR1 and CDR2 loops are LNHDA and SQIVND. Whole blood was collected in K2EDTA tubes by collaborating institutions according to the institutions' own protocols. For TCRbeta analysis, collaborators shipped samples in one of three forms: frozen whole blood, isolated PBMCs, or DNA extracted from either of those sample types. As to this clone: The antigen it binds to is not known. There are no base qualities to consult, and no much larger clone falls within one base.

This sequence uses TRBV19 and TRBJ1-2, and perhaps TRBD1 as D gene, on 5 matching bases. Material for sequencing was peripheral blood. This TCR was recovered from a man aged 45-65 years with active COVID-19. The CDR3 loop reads CASRARRGSADSGYTF. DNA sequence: TGTGCCAGTAGGGCAAGGCGGGGCAGCGCTGATTCAGGCTACACCTTC.